This T cell receptor beta chain derives from a study of Graves' ophthalmopathy and Graves' hyperthyroidism. This clonotype was observed many times. CDR1 MGHRA and CDR2 YSYEKL come from the germline V gene. This CDR3 is 15 amino acids long. Trimming at V came to 3 bases and at J to 6 bases, leaving 6 bases not matched to a gene. Amplification of the TCR beta CDR3 regions used RNA transcripts (as template). RT-PCR with HTBI primers came first, then second-round multiplex PCR. TCRdb reanalysed the multiplex PCR reads using MiXCR and keeps one entry per CDR3 protein. The profile shows around 1.1 million distinct CDR3 sequences, about 36% of them singletons. Other autoimmune diseases, uncontrolled infections, pregnancy and lactation each led to patient exclusion.

The sequenced sample consisted of peripheral blood or thyroid tissue (not recorded which). The rearrangement joins TRBV4-1 to TRBJ1-5; 9 bases are shared with TRBD1. The TCR sequence derives from an adult man with Graves' hyperthyroidism. The CDR3 coding sequence is TGCGCCAGCAGCCAGACACAGGGGGCTAGTCAGCCCCAGCATTTT. Translation: CASSQTQGASQPQHF.